This T cell receptor beta chain was retrieved from a study of blood T cell repertoires in COVID-19. Deletions cut 2 bases from V and 2 bases from J, with 6 bases between. The CDR3 has 13 amino acids. Germline lookup yields CDR1 WSHSY and CDR2 SAAADI. Authors' methods: Amplification from reference gene primers served as the basis for estimated nucleated cell counts. Profiled with immunoSEQ multiplex PCR; TCRdb holds only in-frame clones, not every one. The DNA was the basis for D and trimming; V, J and clone size are from that table. The repertoire holds about 98,000 clones, with around 82% as singletons.

The chain uses TRBV10-2 and TRBJ1-2; D remains unclear. This TCR derives from an older man with active or convalescent COVID-19. The source material was peripheral blood. CDR3 coding DNA: TGCGCCAGCAGTGAGCATGTGAACTATGGCTACACCTTC. Translating it yields CASSEHVNYGYTF.